The clone carrying this TCR beta chain was seen just once. Only in-frame clones appear in the TCRdb table, and some are missing; sequencing was by immunoSEQ multiplex PCR. Of about 51,000 clones listed, approximately 89% are singletons. The CDR3 consists of 13 residues. The V gene lost 4 bases and the J gene lost 0 bases, with 7 bases spanning the gap. Germline V gene sequence: CDR1 SGDLS, CDR2 YYNGEE. The data were taken from a study of control samples from healthy donors and cancer patients. The sequenced sample was PBMCs. The sequence was collected from a man between 40 and 49 years old with colorectal cancer. This chain uses TRBV9 with TRBJ1-1; unclear D gene. CDR3 nucleotide sequence: TGTGCCAGCAGCCCTTATCTGAACACTGAAGCTTTCTTT. Protein sequence: CASSPYLNTEAFF.